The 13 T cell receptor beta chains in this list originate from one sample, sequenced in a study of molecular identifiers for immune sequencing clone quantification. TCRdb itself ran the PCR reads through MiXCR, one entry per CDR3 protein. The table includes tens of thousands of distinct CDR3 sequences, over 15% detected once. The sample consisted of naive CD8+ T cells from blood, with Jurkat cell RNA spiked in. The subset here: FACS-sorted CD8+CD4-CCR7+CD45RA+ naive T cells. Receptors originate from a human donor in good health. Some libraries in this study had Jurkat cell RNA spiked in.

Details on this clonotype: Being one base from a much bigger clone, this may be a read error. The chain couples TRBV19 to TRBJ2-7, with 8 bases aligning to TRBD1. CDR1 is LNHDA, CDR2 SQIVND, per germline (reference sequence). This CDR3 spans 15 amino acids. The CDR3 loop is CASSPQGARSYGQYF. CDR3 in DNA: TGTGCCAGCTCCCCCCAGGGGGCTCGATCCTACGGGCAGTACTTC.

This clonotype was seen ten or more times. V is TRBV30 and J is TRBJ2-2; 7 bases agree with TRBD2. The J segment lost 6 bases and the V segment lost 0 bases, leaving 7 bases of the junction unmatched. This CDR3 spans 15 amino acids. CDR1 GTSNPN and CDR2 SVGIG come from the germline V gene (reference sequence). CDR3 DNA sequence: TGTGCCTGGAGTGTTTGGGGGGGTTTAGCCGGGGAGCTGTTTTTT. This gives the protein CAWSVWGGLAGELFF.

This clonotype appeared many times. CDR3 region: CASSLGGPGELFF. The CDR3 DNA reads TGTGCCAGCAGCCTAGGGGGCCCCGGGGAGCTGTTTTTT. The chain recombines TRBV3-1 with TRBJ2-2; TRBD1 agrees at 7 bases. Germline CDR1 reads LGHDT; CDR2 reads YNNKEL (reference sequence). The CDR3 is 13 amino acids. With V trimmed by 4 bases and J by 6 bases, 2 bases remained unmatched. The whole variable domain, remainder taken from reference TRBV3-1 and TRBJ2-2, is DTAVSQTPKYLVTQMGNDKSIKCEQNLGHDTMYWYKQDSKKFLKIMFSYNNKELIINETVPNRFSPKSPDKAHLNLHINSLELGDSAVYFCASSLGGPGELFFGEGSRLTVL.

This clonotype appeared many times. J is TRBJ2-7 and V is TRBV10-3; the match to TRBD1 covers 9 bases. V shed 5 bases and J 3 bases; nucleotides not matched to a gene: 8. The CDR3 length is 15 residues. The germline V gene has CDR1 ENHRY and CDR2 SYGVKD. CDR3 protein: CAISQPGQGIYEQYF. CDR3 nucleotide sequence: TGTGCCATCAGTCAACCGGGACAGGGCATCTACGAGCAGTACTTC.

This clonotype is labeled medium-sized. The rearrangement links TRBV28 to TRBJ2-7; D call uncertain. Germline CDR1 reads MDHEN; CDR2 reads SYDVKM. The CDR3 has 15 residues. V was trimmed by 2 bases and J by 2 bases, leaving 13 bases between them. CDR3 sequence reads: CASSLQFSAAYEQYF. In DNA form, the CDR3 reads TGTGCCAGCAGTTTACAATTCAGTGCCGCCTACGAGCAGTACTTC.

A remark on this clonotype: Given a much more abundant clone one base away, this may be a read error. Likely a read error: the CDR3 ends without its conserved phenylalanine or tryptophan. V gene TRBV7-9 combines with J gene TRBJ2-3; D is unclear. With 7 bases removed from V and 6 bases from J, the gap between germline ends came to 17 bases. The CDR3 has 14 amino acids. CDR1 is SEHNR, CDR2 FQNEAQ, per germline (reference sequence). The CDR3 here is CASNFGLRADTQYS. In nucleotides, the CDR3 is TGTGCCAGCAACTTCGGCCTTCGAGCGGATACGCAGTATTCT.

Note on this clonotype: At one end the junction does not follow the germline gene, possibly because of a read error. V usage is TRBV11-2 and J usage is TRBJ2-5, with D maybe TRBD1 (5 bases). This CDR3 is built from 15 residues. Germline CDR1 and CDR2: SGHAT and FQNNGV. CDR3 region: CTSSLGYRFQETQYF. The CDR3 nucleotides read TGTACCAGCAGCTTAGGGTACAGGTTCCAAGAGACCCAGTACTTC.

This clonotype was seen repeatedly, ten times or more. Here the CDR3 DNA reads TGTGCCAGCAGCTTTTATCCGGCCGCGTACCAAGAGACCCAGTACTTC. It translates to CASSFYPAAYQETQYF. The chain employs TRBV7-9 and TRBJ2-5; D not certain. Germline V CDR1 and CDR2: SEHNR, FQNEAQ (reference sequence). The CDR3 runs 16 residues. The germline V and J ends were trimmed by 3 bases and 0 bases, with 14 bases remaining between them.

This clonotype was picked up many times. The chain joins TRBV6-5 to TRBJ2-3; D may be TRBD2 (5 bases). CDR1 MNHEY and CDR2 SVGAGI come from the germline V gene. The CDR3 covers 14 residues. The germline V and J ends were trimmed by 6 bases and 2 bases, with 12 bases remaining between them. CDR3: CASRGRGITDTQYF. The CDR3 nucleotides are TGTGCCAGCAGGGGGAGAGGGATCACAGATACGCAGTATTTT.

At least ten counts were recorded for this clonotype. The CDR3 DNA is TGTGCCAGCAGTTACGCGGGGGGCTTATCTGGGGCCAACGTCCTGACTTTC. It encodes CASSYAGGLSGANVLTF. The genes are TRBV6-5 and TRBJ2-6; TRBD2 matches 8 bases. The CDR3 is 17 residues long. After removal of 2 bases from V and 1 base from J, the junction contained 4 bases not matched to a gene. Looked up from germline, CDR1 is MNHEY and CDR2 is SVGAGI.

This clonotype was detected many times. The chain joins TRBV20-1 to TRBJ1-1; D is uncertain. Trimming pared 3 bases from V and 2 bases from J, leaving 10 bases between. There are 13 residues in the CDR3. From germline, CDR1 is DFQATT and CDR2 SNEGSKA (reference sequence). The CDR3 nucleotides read TGCAGTGCTAGGTTACCGGCTAACACTGAAGCTTTCTTT. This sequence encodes CSARLPANTEAFF.

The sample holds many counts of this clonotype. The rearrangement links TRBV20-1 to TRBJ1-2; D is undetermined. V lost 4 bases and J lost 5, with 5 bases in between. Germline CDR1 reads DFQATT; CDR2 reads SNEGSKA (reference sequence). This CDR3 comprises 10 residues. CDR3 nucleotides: TGCAGTGCTAATACGTATGGCTACACCTTC. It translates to CSANTYGYTF.

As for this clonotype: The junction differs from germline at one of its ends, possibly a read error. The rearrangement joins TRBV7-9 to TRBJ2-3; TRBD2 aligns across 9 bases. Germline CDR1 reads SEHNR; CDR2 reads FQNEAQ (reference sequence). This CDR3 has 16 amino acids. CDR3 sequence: CASSQSSGTFTGTQYF. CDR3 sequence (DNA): TGCGCCAGCAGCCAATCTAGCGGGACCTTCACAGGTACGCAGTATTTT.